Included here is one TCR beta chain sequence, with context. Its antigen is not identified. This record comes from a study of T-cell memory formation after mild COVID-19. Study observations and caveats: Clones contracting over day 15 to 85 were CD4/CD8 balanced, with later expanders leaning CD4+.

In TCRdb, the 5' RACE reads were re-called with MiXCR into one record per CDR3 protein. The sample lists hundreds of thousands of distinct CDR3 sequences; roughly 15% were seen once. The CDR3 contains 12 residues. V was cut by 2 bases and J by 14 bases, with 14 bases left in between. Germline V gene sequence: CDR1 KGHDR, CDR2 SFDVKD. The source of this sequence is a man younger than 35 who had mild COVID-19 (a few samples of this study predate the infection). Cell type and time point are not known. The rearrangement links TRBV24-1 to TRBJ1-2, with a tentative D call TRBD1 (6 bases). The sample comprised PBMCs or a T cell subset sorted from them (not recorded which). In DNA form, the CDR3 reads TGTGCCACCAGTGATTCCGACAGGAGGTGGACCTTC. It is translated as CATSDSDRRWTF.